Shown below are 18 T cell receptor beta chains from a single sample sequenced in a study of CD8+CD57+ T cells in acquired aplastic anemia. Genomic DNA, serving as template, underwent TCR beta VDJ and CDR3 profiling. TCRdb analysed the reads with MiXCR anew, one entry per CDR3 protein. The sample yields 150,000 to 200,000 distinct CDR3 sequences, roughly 63% seen once. In patients chosen for sequencing, flow cytometry had shown CD8+CD57+ cell expansion. The sample taken for sequencing was sorted CD4+, CD8+, or CD8+CD57+ T cells (not recorded which) from PBMCs. These receptors all stem from a human donor with aplastic anemia.

This clonotype was counted between two and nine times. This chain links TRBV7-8 with TRBJ1-1, with a weak D call TRBD1 (5 bases). The length of the CDR3 is 12 residues. CDR1 and CDR2 from the germline V gene are SGHVS and FQNEAQ. V lost 1 base and J 7 bases, leaving 7 bases between the germline ends. The CDR3 DNA reads as TGTGCCAGCAGCTTAGGTGGGGGTGAAGCTTTCTTT. As protein: CASSLGGGEAFF.

The chain uses TRBV15 and TRBJ2-7; 12 nucleotides agree with TRBD2. Germline loops: CDR1 LNHNV, CDR2 YYDKDF (reference sequence). The CDR3 is 17 amino acids. V lost 6 bases and J lost 0; bases outside the gene matches: 9. The CDR3 region has the DNA TGTGCCACCAGTTTCGGACTAGCGGGGCCGGCCTCCTACGAGCAGTACTTC. Amino acids: CATSFGLAGPASYEQYF.

J is TRBJ2-3 and V is TRBV6-1, with TRBD1 matching 8 bases. The CDR3 has 15 residues. V shed 6 bases and J 4 bases; nucleotides not matched to a gene: 9. Germline V gene lookup returns CDR1 MNHNS and CDR2 SASEGT. Here the CDR3 reads CASSSEQGAADTQYF. The CDR3 nucleotides read TGTGCCAGCAGCTCGGAGCAGGGGGCGGCAGATACGCAGTATTTT.

This CDR3 is CASSLRTGGPYEQYF. The CDR3 DNA reads TGTGCCAGCAGCTTACGGACAGGGGGCCCCTACGAGCAGTACTTC. The chain joins TRBV7-2 to TRBJ2-7; TRBD1 agrees at 11 bases. CDR1 SGHTA and CDR2 FQGNSA come from the germline V gene. The trim removed 2 bases at V and 2 bases at J, leaving 2 bases unmatched. The length of the CDR3 is 15 residues.

This clonotype was observed at least ten times. V and J are TRBV20-1 and TRBJ2-1; weak D call: TRBD2 (5 bases). The CDR3 consists of 18 residues. V was pared by 6 bases and J by 8 bases, with 32 bases between. CDR1 is DFQATT and CDR2 is SNEGSKA in the germline V gene (reference sequence). CDR3 DNA sequence: TGCAGTGCCAATACTAGAGAACCAATAGCGCCTCTTAGGGATGAGCAGTTCTTC. Amino acid sequence: CSANTREPIAPLRDEQFF.

This clonotype was picked up many times. This rearrangement joins TRBV4-2 to TRBJ2-3, with TRBD2 identical over 10 bases. Trimming removed 1 base from V and 4 bases from J; junction bases left unmatched: 2. The CDR3 runs to 15 residues. In germline, CDR1 is LGHNA, CDR2 YNFKEQ. The CDR3 bases are TGTGCCAGCAGCCAAGGAGGACTAGCGGCAGATACGCAGTATTTT. Translating gives CASSQGGLAADTQYF.

This chain joins TRBV10-2 and TRBJ2-2; D is uncertain. CDR1 WSHSY and CDR2 SAAADI come from the germline V gene. This CDR3 contains 13 residues. The V end was cut by 7 bases, the J end by 4 bases, with 10 bases between. As DNA, the CDR3 is TGCGCCAGCATCCAGGTTCTCACCGGGGAGCTGTTTTTT. Residues: CASIQVLTGELFF.

The CDR3 loop is CATSAAGAIDTQYF. CDR3 nucleotides: TGTGCCACCAGCGCGGCAGGGGCTATAGATACGCAGTATTTT. The rearrangement links TRBV15 to TRBJ2-3; TRBD1 is a possible D gene (6 bases). This CDR3 has 14 residues. Between the trimmed V and J ends, which lost 5 bases and 5 bases, there was a span of 14 bases. CDR1 is LNHNV and CDR2 is YYDKDF in the germline V gene (reference sequence).

Points on this clonotype: A much larger clonotype is one base distant, so this may be a read error. The rearrangement uses TRBV5-6 and TRBJ2-1; weak D call: TRBD2 (5 bases). CDR3 length: 15 residues. CDR1 and CDR2 (germline): SGHDT, YYEEEE. CDR3 sequence (DNA): TGTGCCGGCAGCTTGGGCCTTAGGACTTACAATGAGCAGTTCTTC. Translation gives CAGSLGLRTYNEQFF.

This clonotype was picked up a small number of times. Here the CDR3 reads CASSLLEGTGEQYF. The CDR3, as DNA: TGTGCCAGCAGCTTATTGGAGGGAACAGGCGAGCAGTACTTC. The chain is built from TRBV7-6 and TRBJ2-7, with D tentatively TRBD2 (6 bases). V was clipped by 2 bases and J by 6 bases, with 14 bases between them. The germline gives CDR1 SGHVS, CDR2 FNYEAQ. The length of the CDR3 is 14 residues.

The DNA for the CDR3 is TGTGCCAGCAGTGAACTAGCGGGGGGGCCAAATGAGCAGTTCTTC. Translating gives CASSELAGGPNEQFF. The V call is TRBV2, the J call TRBJ2-1; 12 nucleotides agree with TRBD2. J gave up 7 bases and V 2 bases, and 3 bases lay outside the gene matches. Germline V gives CDR1 SNHLY, CDR2 FYNNEI. The CDR3 has 15 residues.

The CDR3 sequence is CASHLVGIAQPQHF. Written as DNA, the CDR3 is TGTGCCAGTCACCTTGTCGGGATTGCGCAGCCCCAGCATTTT. This rearrangement joins TRBV19 to TRBJ1-5; no firm D call. Between the trimmed V and J ends, which lost 8 bases and 7 bases, there was a span of 18 bases. The CDR3 runs 14 residues. Germline assignment: CDR1 LNHDA and CDR2 SQIVND (reference sequence).

The rearrangement links TRBV9 to TRBJ2-1; a possible D gene is TRBD2 (5 bases). V lost 0 bases, J lost 4 bases, and 11 bases lay in between. There are 15 residues in the CDR3. Per the germline V gene, CDR1 is SGDLS and CDR2 is YYNGEE. CDR3 bases: TGTGCCAGCAGCGTAGGGGCTAGCTGGTACAATGAGCAGTTCTTC. Protein sequence: CASSVGASWYNEQFF. Full variable domain (rest looked up from reference TRBV9 and TRBJ2-1): DSGVTQTPKHLITATGQRVTLRCSPRSGDLSVYWYQQSLDQGLQFLIQYYNGEERAKGNILERFSAQQFPDLHSELNLSSLELGDSALYFCASSVGASWYNEQFFGPGTRLTVL.

V gene TRBV5-1 combines with J gene TRBJ1-2; 9 bases are a match to TRBD1. Germline V lookup: CDR1 SGHRS, CDR2 YFSETQ. The J segment lost 4 bases and the V segment lost 3 bases, leaving 4 bases of the junction unmatched. This CDR3 has 14 amino acids. The CDR3 is CASSWEQGAYGYTF. DNA of the CDR3: TGCGCCAGCAGCTGGGAACAGGGGGCCTATGGCTACACCTTC. The full variable domain, with the rest looked up from reference TRBV5-1 and TRBJ1-2, is KAGVTQTPRYLIKTRGQQVTLSCSPISGHRSVSWYQQTPGQGLQFLFEYFSETQRNKGNFPGRFSGRQFSNSRSEMNVSTLELGDSALYLCASSWEQGAYGYTFGSGTRLTVV.

This clonotype appeared a few times. This chain uses TRBV7-9 with TRBJ1-2; unclear D gene. V lost 2 bases, J lost 0 bases, and 7 bases lay in between. Looked up from germline, CDR1 is SEHNR and CDR2 is FQNEAQ (reference sequence). The CDR3 is 14 residues long. DNA for the CDR3: TGTGCCAGCAGCTTACACGGGGCTAACTATGGCTACACCTTC. Protein: CASSLHGANYGYTF.

V usage is TRBV2 and J usage is TRBJ1-6; no reliable D call. Trimming pared 5 bases from V and 10 bases from J, leaving 18 bases between. Germline values: CDR1 SNHLY, CDR2 FYNNEI. The CDR3 has 15 amino acids. CDR3 nucleotide sequence: TGTGCCAGCAGTTCTGACGGTACTTCAGGATCACCCCTCCACTTT. It specifies CASSSDGTSGSPLHF.

The sample holds many counts of this clonotype. Written as DNA, the CDR3 is TGTGCCACCAGCAGTCGGGACAGATCGTCCTATGGCTACACCTTC. Protein: CATSSRDRSSYGYTF. The chain links TRBV15 to TRBJ1-2, with TRBD1 identical over 7 bases. With V trimmed by 3 bases and J by 4 bases, 8 bases remained unmatched. The CDR3 totals 15 residues. In germline, CDR1 is LNHNV, CDR2 YYDKDF (reference sequence).

The J gene is TRBJ2-5, the V gene TRBV5-1; 9 bases line up with TRBD2. Looked up from germline, CDR1 is SGHRS and CDR2 is YFSETQ. CDR3 length: 16 amino acids. Losses at the gene ends were 3 bases for V and 2 bases for J; bases not matched to a gene: 8. CDR3 in DNA: TGCGCCAGCAGCTCGGCGGGACTAGCATCTCAAGAGACCCAGTACTTC. Residues: CASSSAGLASQETQYF. The whole variable domain, filled in from reference TRBV5-1 and TRBJ2-5, reads KAGVTQTPRYLIKTRGQQVTLSCSPISGHRSVSWYQQTPGQGLQFLFEYFSETQRNKGNFPGRFSGRQFSNSRSEMNVSTLELGDSALYLCASSSAGLASQETQYFGPGTRLLVL.